This T cell receptor beta chain was observed in a study of blood T cell repertoires in COVID-19. Profiled with immunoSEQ multiplex PCR; TCRdb holds only in-frame clones, not every one. This table has 35,000 to 40,000 clones, about 85% appearing once. Germline values: CDR1 SGHRS, CDR2 YFSETQ. The CDR3 loop spans 15 amino acids. Deletions cut 9 bases from V and 0 bases from J, with 13 bases between. The rearrangement uses TRBV5-1 and TRBJ2-6; possible D gene TRBD1, 6 bases. This receptor was taken from a human donor in a cohort sampled during active COVID-19. What was sequenced was peripheral blood. CDR3 nucleotide sequence: TGCGCCACCAAGGACAGTCCCTCTGGGGCCAACGTCCTGACTTTC. Translation: CATKDSPSGANVLTF. Looking up the rest from reference TRBV5-1 and TRBJ2-6 gives the full variable domain: KAGVTQTPRYLIKTRGQQVTLSCSPISGHRSVSWYQQTPGQGLQFLFEYFSETQRNKGNFPGRFSGRQFSNSRSEMNVSTLELGDSALYLCATKDSPSGANVLTFGAGSRLTVL.